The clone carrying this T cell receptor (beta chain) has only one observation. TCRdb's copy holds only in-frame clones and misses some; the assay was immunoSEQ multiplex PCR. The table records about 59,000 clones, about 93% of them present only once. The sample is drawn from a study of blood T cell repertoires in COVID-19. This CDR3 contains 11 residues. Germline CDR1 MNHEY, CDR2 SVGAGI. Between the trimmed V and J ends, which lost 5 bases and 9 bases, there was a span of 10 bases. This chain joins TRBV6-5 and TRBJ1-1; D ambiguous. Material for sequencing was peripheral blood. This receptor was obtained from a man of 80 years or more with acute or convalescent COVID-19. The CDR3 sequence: CASSSYRKAFF. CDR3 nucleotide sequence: TGTGCCAGCAGTAGTTACAGAAAAGCTTTCTTT.